The 6 T cell receptor beta chains reported below all come from one sample, sequenced in a study of identical twins. TCRdb reprocessed the 5' RACE reads with MiXCR, giving one entry per CDR3 protein. The sample shows approximately 590,000 distinct CDR3 sequences, 9.5% to 10% of them seen only once. This same sample was also taken into another study, of yellow fever vaccine responses in identical twins.

The specimen was PBMCs. These receptors were obtained from a woman aged 18-30 years in good health.

A few counts support this clonotype. J is TRBJ2-5 and V is TRBV7-2; 8 nucleotides match TRBD2. The V gene's germline CDR1 is SGHTA and CDR2 FQGNSA. The CDR3 length is 15 residues. Trimming at V came to 5 bases and at J to 5 bases, leaving 10 bases not matched to a gene. The CDR3 DNA reads TGTGCCAGCAGCAGTTTTAGCGGGGCCGGCGAGACCCAGTACTTC. Protein: CASSSFSGAGETQYF.

The table lists this clonotype with many counts. The genes are TRBV7-2 and TRBJ2-7; 12 bases are a match to TRBD2. CDR3 size: 15 residues. V lost 4 bases and J lost 2; bases outside the gene matches: 3. CDR1 SGHTA and CDR2 FQGNSA come from the germline V gene. The CDR3 region has the DNA TGTGCCAGCAGCTCAACTAGCGGGGGGACCTACGAGCAGTACTTC. It specifies CASSSTSGGTYEQYF. The whole variable domain, remainder taken from reference TRBV7-2 and TRBJ2-7, is GAGVSQSPSNKVTEKGKDVELRCDPISGHTALYWYRQSLGQGLEFLIYFQGNSAPDKSGLPSDRFSAERTGGSVSTLTIQRTQQEDSAVYLCASSSTSGGTYEQYFGPGTRLTVT.

This clonotype was recorded a few times. The V call is TRBV7-9, the J call TRBJ1-1; D is undetermined. The germline CDR1 and CDR2 sequences are SEHNR and FQNEAQ (reference sequence). The CDR3 has 15 residues. Deletions cut 4 bases from V and 0 bases from J, with 12 bases between. The CDR3 bases are TGTGCCAGCAGCTCCAACAGATACATGAACACTGAAGCTTTCTTT. This encodes CASSSNRYMNTEAFF.

The chain combines TRBV12-3 or TRBV12-4 with TRBJ2-7, with a weak D call TRBD2 (6 bases). CDR3 size: 15 residues. Trimming took 1 base from V and 0 from J, leaving 10 bases between them. This CDR3 is CASSLDGGSSYEQYF. The CDR3 DNA sequence: TGTGCCAGCAGTTTAGATGGGGGGAGCTCCTACGAGCAGTACTTC.

The table lists this clonotype with many counts. The gene calls are TRBV5-1 and TRBJ2-1; 9 bases match TRBD2. V was clipped by 0 bases and J by 5 bases; unmatched bases: 0. Germline lookup yields CDR1 SGHRS and CDR2 YFSETQ. This CDR3 region has 14 residues. CDR3 loop: CASSLGGRDNEQFF. DNA of the CDR3: TGCGCCAGCAGCTTGGGCGGGAGGGACAATGAGCAGTTCTTC.

The chain uses TRBV2 and TRBJ1-5; 8 positions match TRBD1. This CDR3 contains 15 residues. The germline V gene has CDR1 SNHLY and CDR2 FYNNEI. V lost 6 bases to trimming and J lost 1 base; unmatched junction nucleotides: 5. The CDR3 DNA sequence: TGTGCCAGCAGGTACGACAGGGGAAGCAATCAGCCCCAGCATTTT. Amino acid sequence: CASRYDRGSNQPQHF.